This entry concerns a single TCR beta chain. Its recognized antigen is unknown. Base qualities are not provided; no much larger clone lies one nucleotide away. This record comes from a study of blood T cell repertoires in COVID-19 (dated by TCRdb to the early 2020s). Context from the whole study: Collaborator samples came from the United States, Italy and Spain and covered acute and convalescent phases of COVID-19. The material from the prospective study consisted of cDNA or gDNA derived from T cells, B-cell-depleted T cells, or PBMCs. Subjects who had been exposed to COVID-19, were actively infected with it, or had recovered from it provided the deeply sampled blood TCRbeta repertoires that made up the dataset. A freely available public database, intended as a resource for researchers studying the immune response to SARS-CoV-2, is where the repertoires were released. Samples were obtained from the ongoing ImmuneRACE study (first 160 participants) and from 1,254 subjects provided by 6 global collaborators. Nearly every sample came with metadata listing a de-identified subject ID, COVID-19 status, age in years and sex. Where available, HLA class I and class II types were taken from metadata supplied by the sample provider and were not determined by assay-based typing.

The immunoSEQ Assay, a bias-controlled multiplex PCR, was used to amplify TCRbeta CDR3 regions from genomic DNA. On the study's bioinformatics: The number of nucleated cells in each sample was estimated from the amplification of reference gene primers within the assay. To quantify the absolute abundance of each unique TCRbeta CDR3 rearrangement, sequence reads were collapsed and filtered. For each sample, productive Simpson clonality was calculated as the square root of Simpson's diversity index over productive rearrangements. Sourced from immuneACCESS, this table was stored by TCRdb with only in-frame sequences that have V and J called. A share of the clones is absent; for the studies checked, an unresolved V gene accounts for under half, and the remainder has no known explanation. The V and J calls and the clone size are those of that table, but D and trimming were determined from the DNA. The sample table lists about 380,000 clones, about 88% of them with a count of one. The ten most abundant clones make up 1.2% of the sample.

Here is what the overall study found, with its caveats: The quantity of clinical and demographic metadata differed by source and by participant and was supplied without curation.

From a lookup of the germline V gene (reference sequence), CDR1 and CDR2 are LNHDA and SQIVND. V is pruned by 3 bases and J by 1 base, leaving 11 bases of the junction without a gene match. The CDR3 spans 19 residues, from the cysteine through the phenylalanine. The read is trimmed to its CDR3 DNA, 57 bases read in frame from base 1. Participants in the prospective study were aged 18 to 89 years, lived in 20 to 30 United States geographic areas, and enrolled through a virtual design. Cohort assignment in the prospective study relied on participant-reported clinical history from a screening survey and a study questionnaire. Recovered participants in ImmuneRACE Cohort 3 were defined by two consecutive negative NP/OP PCR tests, clearance by a healthcare professional, or resolution of symptoms. In the prospective study, whole blood, serum and a nasopharyngeal or oropharyngeal swab were collected from each participant by mobile phlebotomists. Participants in the prospective study had the option to provide additional blood draws and questionnaires over a roughly 2-month period. Before DNA extraction, prospective study blood samples were shipped either frozen or at room temperature.

This TCR came from a woman aged 18 to 35 who had recovered from COVID-19. The sample taken for sequencing was PBMCs or T cells enriched from blood (not recorded which). The rearrangement joined TRBV19 to TRBJ2-1; TRBD2 aligns with 11 central bases. The bases are TGTGCCAGTAGTATTAAATCGCTAGCGGGGGGCCCTTCCTACAATGAGCAGTTCTTC. Translated, this gives CASSIKSLAGGPSYNEQFF.